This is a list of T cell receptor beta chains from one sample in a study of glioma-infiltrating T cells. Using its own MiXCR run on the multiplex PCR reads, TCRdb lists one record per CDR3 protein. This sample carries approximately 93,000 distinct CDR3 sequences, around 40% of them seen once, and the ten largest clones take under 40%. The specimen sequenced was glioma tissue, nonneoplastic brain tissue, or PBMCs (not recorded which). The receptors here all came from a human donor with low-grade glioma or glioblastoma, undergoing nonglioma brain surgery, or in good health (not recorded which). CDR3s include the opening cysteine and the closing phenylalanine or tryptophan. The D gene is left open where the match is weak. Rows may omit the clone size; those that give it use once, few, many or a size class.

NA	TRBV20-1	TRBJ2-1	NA	CSNKNVWDKQFF	TGCAGCAATAAGAACGTCTGGGACAAGCAGTTCTTC
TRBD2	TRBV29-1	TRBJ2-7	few	CSVRGTTNRYEQYF	TGCAGCGTCCGCGGGACTACCAACCGGTACGAGCAGTACTTC
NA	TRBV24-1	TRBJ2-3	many	CATSDPSPGERVDTQYF	TGTGCCACCAGTGATCCCTCCCCGGGGGAGAGGGTAGATACGCAGTATTTT
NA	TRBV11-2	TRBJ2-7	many	CASSLGSYEQYF	TGTGCCAGCAGCTTAGGGTCGTACGAGCAGTACTTC
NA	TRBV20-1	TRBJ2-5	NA	CSARVGGAWEAQYF	TGCAGTGCTAGAGTCGGGGGCGCCTGGGAAGCCCAGTACTTC
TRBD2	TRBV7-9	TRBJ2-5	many	CASTALAGQETQYF	TGTGCCAGCACCGCTCTAGCGGGACAAGAGACCCAGTACTTC
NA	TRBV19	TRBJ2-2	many	CASSMGGGATGELFF	TGTGCCAGTAGTATGGGCGGGGGCGCCACCGGGGAGCTGTTTTTT
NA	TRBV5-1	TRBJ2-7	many	CASSLRWAGDEQYF	TGCGCCAGCAGCTTGAGGTGGGCAGGGGACGAGCAGTACTTC
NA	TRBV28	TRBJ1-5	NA	CASRSERSNQPQHF	TGTGCCAGCAGGTCGGAAAGGAGCAATCAGCCCCAGCATTTT
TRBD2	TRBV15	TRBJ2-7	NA	CATSSGTSGPYEQYF	TGTGCCACCAGCTCCGGGACTAGCGGCCCCTACGAGCAGTACTTC
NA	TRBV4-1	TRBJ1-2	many	CASSQESGLGYTF	TGCGCCAGCAGCCAAGAATCCGGGTTAGGCTACACCTTC
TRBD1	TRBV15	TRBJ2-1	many	CATSSSRTGVYNEQFF	TGTGCCACCAGCAGTAGTCGGACAGGGGTCTACAATGAGCAGTTCTTC
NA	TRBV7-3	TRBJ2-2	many	CASSIPRTGELFF	TGTGCCAGCAGCATCCCTAGGACCGGGGAGCTGTTTTTT
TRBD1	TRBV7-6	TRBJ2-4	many	CASSSTGGNIQYF	TGTGCCAGCAGCTCCACAGGGGGAAACATTCAGTACTTC
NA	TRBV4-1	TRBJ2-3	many	CASSQGHGPGDTQYF	TGCGCCAGCAGCCAGGGCCACGGACCTGGCGATACGCAGTATTTT
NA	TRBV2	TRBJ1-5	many	CASRPDRLNQPQHF	TGTGCCAGCAGACCCGACAGGTTAAATCAGCCCCAGCATTTT
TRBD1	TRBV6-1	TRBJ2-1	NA	CASSTGQGAYEQFF	TGTGCCAGCAGTACCGGACAGGGGGCCTATGAGCAGTTCTTC
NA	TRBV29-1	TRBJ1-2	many	CSVATGNYGYTF	TGCAGCGTTGCAACGGGGAACTATGGCTACACCTTC
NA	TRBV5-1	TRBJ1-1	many	CASSTSVGTYTEAFF	TGCGCCAGCAGCACCTCCGTAGGGACGTACACTGAAGCTTTCTTT
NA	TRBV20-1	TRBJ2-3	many	CSATVRERGTDTQYF	TGCAGTGCTACTGTCCGGGAGAGGGGCACAGATACGCAGTATTTT
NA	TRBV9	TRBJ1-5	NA	CASSPYPGNQPQHF	TGTGCCAGCAGCCCCTACCCGGGCAATCAGCCCCAGCATTTT
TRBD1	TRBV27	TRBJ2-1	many	CASNPLRIGQGTYNEQFF	TGTGCCAGCAATCCACTCAGGATAGGACAGGGGACCTACAATGAGCAGTTCTTC
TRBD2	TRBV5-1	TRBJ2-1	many	CASSPQTSGAGSEQFF	TGCGCCAGCAGCCCACAGACTAGCGGGGCAGGTTCTGAGCAGTTCTTC
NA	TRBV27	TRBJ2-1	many	CASSSDGSSYNEQFF	TGTGCCAGCAGTTCAGACGGGAGCTCCTACAATGAGCAGTTCTTC
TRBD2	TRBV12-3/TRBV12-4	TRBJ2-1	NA	CASSLASGSVYNEQFF	TGTGCCAGCAGTTTAGCTAGCGGGAGCGTTTACAATGAGCAGTTCTTC
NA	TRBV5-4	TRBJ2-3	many	CASSLSGTDTQYF	TGTGCCAGCAGCTTGTCAGGCACAGATACGCAGTATTTT
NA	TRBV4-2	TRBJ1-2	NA	CVSIQDRGGYGYTF	TGTGTCAGCATCCAGGATCGGGGGGGATATGGCTACACCTTC
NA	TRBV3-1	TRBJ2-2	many	CASSQTGELFF	TGTGCCAGCAGCCAGACCGGGGAGCTGTTTTTT